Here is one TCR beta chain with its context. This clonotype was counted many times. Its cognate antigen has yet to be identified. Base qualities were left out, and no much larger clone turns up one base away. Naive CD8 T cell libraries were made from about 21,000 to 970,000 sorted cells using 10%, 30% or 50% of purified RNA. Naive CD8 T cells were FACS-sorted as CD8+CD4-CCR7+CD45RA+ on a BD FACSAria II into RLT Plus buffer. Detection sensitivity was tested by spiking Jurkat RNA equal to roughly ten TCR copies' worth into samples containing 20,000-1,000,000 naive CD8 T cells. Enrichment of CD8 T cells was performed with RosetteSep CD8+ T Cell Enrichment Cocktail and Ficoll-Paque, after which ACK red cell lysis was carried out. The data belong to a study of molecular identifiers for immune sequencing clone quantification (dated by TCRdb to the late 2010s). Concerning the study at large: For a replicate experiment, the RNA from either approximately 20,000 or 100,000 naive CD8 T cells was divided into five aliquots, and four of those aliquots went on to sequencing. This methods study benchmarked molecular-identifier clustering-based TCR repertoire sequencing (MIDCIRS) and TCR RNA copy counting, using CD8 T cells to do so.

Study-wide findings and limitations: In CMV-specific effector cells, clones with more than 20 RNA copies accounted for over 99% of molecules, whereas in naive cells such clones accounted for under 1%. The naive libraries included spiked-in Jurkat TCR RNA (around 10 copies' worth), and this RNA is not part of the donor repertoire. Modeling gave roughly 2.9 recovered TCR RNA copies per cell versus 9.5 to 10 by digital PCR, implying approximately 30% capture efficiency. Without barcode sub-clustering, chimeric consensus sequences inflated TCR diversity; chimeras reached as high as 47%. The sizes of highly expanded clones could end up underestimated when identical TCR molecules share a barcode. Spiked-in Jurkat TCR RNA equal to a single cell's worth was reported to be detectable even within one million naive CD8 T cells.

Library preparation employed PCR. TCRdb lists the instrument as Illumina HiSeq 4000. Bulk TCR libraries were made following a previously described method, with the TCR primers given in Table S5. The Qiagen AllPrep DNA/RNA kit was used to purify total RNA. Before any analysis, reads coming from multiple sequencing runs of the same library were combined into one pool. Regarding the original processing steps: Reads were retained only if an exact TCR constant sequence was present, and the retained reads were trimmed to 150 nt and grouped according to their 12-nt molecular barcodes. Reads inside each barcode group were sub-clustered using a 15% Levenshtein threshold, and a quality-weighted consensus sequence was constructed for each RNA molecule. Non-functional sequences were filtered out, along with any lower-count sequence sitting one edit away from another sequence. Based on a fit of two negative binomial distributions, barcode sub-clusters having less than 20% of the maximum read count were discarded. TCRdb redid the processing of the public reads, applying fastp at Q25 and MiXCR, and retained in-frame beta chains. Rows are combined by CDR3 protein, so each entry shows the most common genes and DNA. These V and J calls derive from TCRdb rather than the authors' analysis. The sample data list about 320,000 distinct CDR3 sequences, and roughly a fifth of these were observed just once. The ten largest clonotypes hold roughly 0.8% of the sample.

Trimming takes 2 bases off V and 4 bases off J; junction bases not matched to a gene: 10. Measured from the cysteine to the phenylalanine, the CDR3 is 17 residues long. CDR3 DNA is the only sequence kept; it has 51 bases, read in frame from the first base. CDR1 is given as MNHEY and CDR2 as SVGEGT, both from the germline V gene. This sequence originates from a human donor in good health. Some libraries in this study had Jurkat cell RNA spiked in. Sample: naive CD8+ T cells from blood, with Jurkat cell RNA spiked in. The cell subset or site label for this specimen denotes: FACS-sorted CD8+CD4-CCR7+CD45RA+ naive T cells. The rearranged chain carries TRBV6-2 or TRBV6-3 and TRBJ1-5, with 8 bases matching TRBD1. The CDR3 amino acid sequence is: CASSYEVSGGENQPQHF. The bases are TGTGCCAGCAGTTACGAGGTATCAGGGGGCGAGAATCAGCCCCAGCATTTT.